This T cell receptor (beta chain) derives from a study of blood T cell repertoires in COVID-19 (TCRdb year 2020). Context from the whole study: Collaborator samples came from the United States, Italy and Spain and covered acute and convalescent phases of COVID-19. The material from the prospective study consisted of cDNA or gDNA derived from T cells, B-cell-depleted T cells, or PBMCs. Deeply sampled blood TCRbeta repertoires from subjects exposed to, actively infected with, or recovered from COVID-19 were included in the dataset. The repertoires were released in a freely available public database intended as a resource for research on the immune response to SARS-CoV-2. The samples were drawn from two sources: the first 160 participants of the ongoing ImmuneRACE study, and approximately 1,300 subjects contributed by 6 global collaborators. Nearly every sample came with metadata listing a de-identified subject ID, COVID-19 status, age in years and sex. Where HLA class I and class II types were available, the types were taken from metadata supplied by the sample provider, not from assay-based typing.

TCRbeta CDR3 regions were amplified from genomic DNA by means of the immunoSEQ Assay, a bias-controlled multiplex PCR. The original methods were these. Nucleated cell counts per sample were estimated from amplification of reference gene primers within the assay. To quantify the absolute abundance of each unique TCRbeta CDR3 rearrangement, sequence reads were collapsed and filtered. For each sample, productive Simpson clonality was calculated as the square root of Simpson's diversity index across productive rearrangements. TCRdb's version of the immuneACCESS table is confined to in-frame rearrangements and falls short of the full clone set. An unresolved V gene accounts for under half of the shortfall where checked; the remainder is of unknown origin. Clone size and the V and J calls come from that table; the DNA yielded D and trimming. Present in this sample are about 89,000 clones, approximately 80% of which were seen just once. The ten largest clonotypes hold 40% to 60% of the sample.

As encoded in the germline V gene, CDR1 is KGHSH while CDR2 is LQKENI. Inclusive of the bounding cysteine and phenylalanine, the CDR3 is 15 residues long. Only the CDR3 portion is preserved as DNA: 45 bases, with reading frame beginning at the first base. Trimming at the junction amounts to 3 bases on V and 2 bases on J, and the germline ends lie 12 bases apart. Overall results and qualifications from the work: The amount of clinical and demographic metadata varied by source and participant and was provided uncurated.

Points on this clone: It lacks a known antigen. No base quality information exists; no much larger clone differs at one position.

Collaborating institutions collected whole blood in K2EDTA tubes following their own protocols. Collaborator samples were shipped for TCRbeta analysis as frozen whole blood, isolated PBMCs, or DNA extracted from either sample type. Sequencing was carried out using peripheral blood. The TCR comes from a human donor in a cohort sampled during active COVID-19. The chain employs TRBV18 and TRBJ2-3; TRBD2 might be the D gene, on 6 matching bases. The CDR3 here reads CASSPTGGNTDTQYF. The base sequence is TGTGCCAGCTCACCGACGGGCGGGAACACAGATACGCAGTATTTT.